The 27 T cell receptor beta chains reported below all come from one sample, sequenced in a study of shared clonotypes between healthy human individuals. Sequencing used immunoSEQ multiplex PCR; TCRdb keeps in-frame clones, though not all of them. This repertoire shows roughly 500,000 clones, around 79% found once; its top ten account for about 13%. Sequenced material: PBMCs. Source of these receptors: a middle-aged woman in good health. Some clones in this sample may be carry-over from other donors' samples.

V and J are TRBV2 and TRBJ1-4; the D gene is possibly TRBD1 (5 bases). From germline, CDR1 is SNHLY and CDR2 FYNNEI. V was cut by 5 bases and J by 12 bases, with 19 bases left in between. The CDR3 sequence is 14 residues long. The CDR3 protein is CASSITRDAWELFF. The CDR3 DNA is TGTGCCAGCAGTATTACGAGGGACGCTTGGGAACTGTTTTTT.

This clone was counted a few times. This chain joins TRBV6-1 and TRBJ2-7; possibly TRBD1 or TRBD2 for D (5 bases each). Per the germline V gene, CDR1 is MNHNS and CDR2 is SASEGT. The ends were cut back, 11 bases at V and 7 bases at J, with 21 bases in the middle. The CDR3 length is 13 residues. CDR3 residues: CAGRDRSTTEQYF. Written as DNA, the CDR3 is TGTGCCGGCCGGGACCGATCGACTACTGAGCAGTACTTC.

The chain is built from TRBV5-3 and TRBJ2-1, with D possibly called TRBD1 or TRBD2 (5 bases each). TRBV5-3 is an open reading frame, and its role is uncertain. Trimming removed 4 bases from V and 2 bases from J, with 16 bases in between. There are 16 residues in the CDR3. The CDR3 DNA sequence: TGTGCCAGAAGCGGGGGTAGCCGCCCGGCCTACAATGAGCAGTTCTTC. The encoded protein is CARSGGSRPAYNEQFF.

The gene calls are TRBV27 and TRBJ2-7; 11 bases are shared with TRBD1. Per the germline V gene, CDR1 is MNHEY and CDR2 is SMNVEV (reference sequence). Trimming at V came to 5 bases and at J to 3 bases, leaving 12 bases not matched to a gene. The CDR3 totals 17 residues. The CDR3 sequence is CASSPSGTGGGFYEQYF. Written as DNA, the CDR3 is TGTGCCAGCAGTCCCTCCGGGACAGGGGGTGGCTTCTACGAGCAGTACTTC.

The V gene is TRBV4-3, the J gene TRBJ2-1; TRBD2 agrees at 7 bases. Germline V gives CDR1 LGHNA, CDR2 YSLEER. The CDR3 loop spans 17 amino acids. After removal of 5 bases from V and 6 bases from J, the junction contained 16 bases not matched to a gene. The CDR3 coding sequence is TGCGCCAGCAGCTACCACCCAGCGGGAAGTCTTGCCAATGAGCAGTTCTTC. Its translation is CASSYHPAGSLANEQFF.

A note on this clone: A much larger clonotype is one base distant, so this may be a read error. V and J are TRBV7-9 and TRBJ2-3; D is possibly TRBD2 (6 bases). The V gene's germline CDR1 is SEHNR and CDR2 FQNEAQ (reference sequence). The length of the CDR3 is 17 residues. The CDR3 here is CASSLVTSSTLVDAQYF. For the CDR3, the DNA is TGTGCCAGCAGCTTAGTAACTAGCTCCACGTTAGTAGATGCGCAGTATTTT.

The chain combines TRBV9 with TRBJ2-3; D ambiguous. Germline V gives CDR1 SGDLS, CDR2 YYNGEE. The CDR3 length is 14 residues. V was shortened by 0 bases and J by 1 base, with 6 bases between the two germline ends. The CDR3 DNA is TGTGCCAGCAGCGTAGGGGCTCGCACAGATACGCAGTATTTT. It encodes CASSVGARTDTQYF.

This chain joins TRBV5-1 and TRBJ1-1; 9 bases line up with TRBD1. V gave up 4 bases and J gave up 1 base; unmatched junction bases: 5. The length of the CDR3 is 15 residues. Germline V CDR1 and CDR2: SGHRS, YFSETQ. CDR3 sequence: CASSQGTGRNTEAFF. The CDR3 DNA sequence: TGCGCCAGCAGCCAAGGGACAGGGCGGAACACTGAAGCTTTCTTT.

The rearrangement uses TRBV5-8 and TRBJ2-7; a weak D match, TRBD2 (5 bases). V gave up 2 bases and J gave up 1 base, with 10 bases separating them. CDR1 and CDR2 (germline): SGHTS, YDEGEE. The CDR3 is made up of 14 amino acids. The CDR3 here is CASSFGGKSYEQYF. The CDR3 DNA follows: TGTGCCAGCAGCTTTGGAGGTAAATCCTACGAGCAGTACTTC.

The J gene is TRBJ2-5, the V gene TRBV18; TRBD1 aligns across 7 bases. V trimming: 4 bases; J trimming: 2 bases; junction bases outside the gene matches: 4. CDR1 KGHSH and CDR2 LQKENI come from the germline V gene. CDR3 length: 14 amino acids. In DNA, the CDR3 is TGTGCCAGCTCACTAAGGACAGGACAAGAGACCCAGTACTTC. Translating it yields CASSLRTGQETQYF.

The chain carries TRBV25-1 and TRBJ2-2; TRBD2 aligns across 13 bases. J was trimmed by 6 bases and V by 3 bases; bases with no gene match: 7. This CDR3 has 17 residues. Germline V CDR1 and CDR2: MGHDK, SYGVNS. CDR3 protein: CASSDLGTSGKAGELFF. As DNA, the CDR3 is TGTGCCAGCAGTGACCTAGGGACTAGCGGGAAGGCCGGGGAGCTGTTTTTT.

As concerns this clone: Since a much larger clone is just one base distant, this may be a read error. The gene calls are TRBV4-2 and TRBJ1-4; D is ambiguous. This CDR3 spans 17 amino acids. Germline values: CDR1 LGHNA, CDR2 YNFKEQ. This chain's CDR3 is CASSQASTLSTSEKLFF. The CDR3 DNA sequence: TGTGCCAGCAGCCAAGCTAGTACGCTCTCAACTAGTGAAAAACTGTTTTTT.

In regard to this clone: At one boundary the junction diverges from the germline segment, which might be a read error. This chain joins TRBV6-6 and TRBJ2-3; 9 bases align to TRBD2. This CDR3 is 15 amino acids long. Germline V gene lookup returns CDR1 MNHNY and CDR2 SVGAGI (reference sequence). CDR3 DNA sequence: TGTGCCAGCAGTTACTTTGGGACTAGCCCAGAGACGCAGTATTTT. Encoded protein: CASSYFGTSPETQYF.

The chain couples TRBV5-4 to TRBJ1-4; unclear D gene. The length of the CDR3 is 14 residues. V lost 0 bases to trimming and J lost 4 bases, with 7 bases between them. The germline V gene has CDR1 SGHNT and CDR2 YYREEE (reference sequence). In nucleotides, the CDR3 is TGTGCCAGCAGCTTGGACCTCCATAATGAAAAACTGTTTTTT. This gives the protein CASSLDLHNEKLFF.

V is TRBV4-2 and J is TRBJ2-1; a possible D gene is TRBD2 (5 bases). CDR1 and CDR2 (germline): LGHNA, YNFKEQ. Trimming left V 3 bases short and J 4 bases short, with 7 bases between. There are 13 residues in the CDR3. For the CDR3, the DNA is TGTGCCAGCAGCCAGGGAGAATACAATGAGCAGTTCTTC. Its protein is CASSQGEYNEQFF.

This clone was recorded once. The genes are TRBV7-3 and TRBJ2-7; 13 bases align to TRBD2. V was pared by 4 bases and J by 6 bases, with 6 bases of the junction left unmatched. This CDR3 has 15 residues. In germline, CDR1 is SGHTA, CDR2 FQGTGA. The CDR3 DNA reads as TGTGCCAGCAGCTCAGGGACTAGCGGGATTAGCGAGCAGTACTTC. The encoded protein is CASSSGTSGISEQYF.

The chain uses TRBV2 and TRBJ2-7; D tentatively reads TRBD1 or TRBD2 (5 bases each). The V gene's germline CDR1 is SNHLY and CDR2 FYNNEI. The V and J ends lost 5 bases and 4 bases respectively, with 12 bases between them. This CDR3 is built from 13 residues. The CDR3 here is CASSRGPRYEQYF. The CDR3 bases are TGTGCCAGCAGTCGGGGCCCGAGGTACGAGCAGTACTTC. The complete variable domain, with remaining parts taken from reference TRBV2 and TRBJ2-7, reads EPEVTQTPSHQVTQMGQEVILRCVPISNHLYFYWYRQILGQKVEFLVSFYNNEISEKSEIFDDQFSVERPDGSNFTLKIRSTKLEDSAMYFCASSRGPRYEQYFGPGTRLTVT.

CDR3 DNA sequence: TGCGCCAGCAGCCAAGTTCACAGAGGGGCCGGGGAGCTGTTTTTT. This encodes CASSQVHRGAGELFF. The J gene is TRBJ2-2, the V gene TRBV4-3; D may be TRBD1 or TRBD2 (5 bases each). CDR3 size: 15 residues. Germline V lookup: CDR1 LGHNA, CDR2 YSLEER. The ends were cut back, 1 base at V and 6 bases at J, with 12 bases in the middle.

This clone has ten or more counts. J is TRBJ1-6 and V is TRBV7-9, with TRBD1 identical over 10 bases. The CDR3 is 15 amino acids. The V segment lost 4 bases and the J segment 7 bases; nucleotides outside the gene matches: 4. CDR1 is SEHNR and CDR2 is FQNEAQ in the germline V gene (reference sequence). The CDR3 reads CASSSGTGANSPLHF. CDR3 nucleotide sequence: TGTGCCAGCAGCTCGGGGACAGGGGCAAATTCACCCCTCCACTTT. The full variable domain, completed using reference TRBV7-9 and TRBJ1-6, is DTGVSQNPRHKITKRGQNVTFRCDPISEHNRLYWYRQTLGQGPEFLTYFQNEAQLEKSRLLSDRFSAERPKGSFSTLEIQRTEQGDSAMYLCASSSGTGANSPLHFGNGTRLTVT.

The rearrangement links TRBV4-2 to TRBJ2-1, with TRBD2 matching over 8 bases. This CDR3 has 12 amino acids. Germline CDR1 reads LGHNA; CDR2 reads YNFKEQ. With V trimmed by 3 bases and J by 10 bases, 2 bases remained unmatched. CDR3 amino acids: CASSQVAGEQFF. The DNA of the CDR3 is TGTGCCAGCAGCCAGGTAGCGGGGGAGCAGTTCTTC.

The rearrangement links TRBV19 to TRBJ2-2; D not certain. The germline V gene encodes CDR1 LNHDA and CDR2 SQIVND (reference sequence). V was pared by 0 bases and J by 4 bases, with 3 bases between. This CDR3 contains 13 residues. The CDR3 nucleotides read TGTGCCAGTAGTATAGATAGCACCGGGGAGCTGTTTTTT. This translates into CASSIDSTGELFF.

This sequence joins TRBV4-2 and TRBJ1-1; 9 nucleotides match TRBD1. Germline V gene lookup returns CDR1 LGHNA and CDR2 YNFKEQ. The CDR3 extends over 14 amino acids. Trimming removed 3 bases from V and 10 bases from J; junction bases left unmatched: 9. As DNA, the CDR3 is TGTGCCAGCAGCCAGCCCCCCGGGACAGGGAGAGCTTTCTTT. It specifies CASSQPPGTGRAFF.

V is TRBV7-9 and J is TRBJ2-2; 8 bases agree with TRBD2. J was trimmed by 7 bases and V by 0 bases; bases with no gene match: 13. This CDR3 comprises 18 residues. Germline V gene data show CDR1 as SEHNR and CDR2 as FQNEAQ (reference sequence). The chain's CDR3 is CASSLAQRAGVIIGELFF. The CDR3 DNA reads TGTGCCAGCAGCTTAGCCCAACGAGCGGGAGTAATAATCGGGGAGCTGTTTTTT.

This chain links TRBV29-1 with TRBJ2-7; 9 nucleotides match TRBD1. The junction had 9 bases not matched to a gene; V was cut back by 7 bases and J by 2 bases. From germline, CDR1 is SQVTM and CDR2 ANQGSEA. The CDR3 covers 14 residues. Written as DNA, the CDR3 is TGCAGCGCCGGGCGGAGACAGGGGGCCTACGAGCAGTACTTC. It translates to CSAGRRQGAYEQYF.

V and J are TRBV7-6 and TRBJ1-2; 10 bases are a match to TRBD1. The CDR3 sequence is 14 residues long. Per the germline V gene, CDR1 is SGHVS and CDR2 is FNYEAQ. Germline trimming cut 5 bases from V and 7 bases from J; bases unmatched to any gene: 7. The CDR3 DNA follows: TGTGCCAGCAGCCTCGGGACAGGGGTTTCTGGCTACACCTTC. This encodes CASSLGTGVSGYTF.

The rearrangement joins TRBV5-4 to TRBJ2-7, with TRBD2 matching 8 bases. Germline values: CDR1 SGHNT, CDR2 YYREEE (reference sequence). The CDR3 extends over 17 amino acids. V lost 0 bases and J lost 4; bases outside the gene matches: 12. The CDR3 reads CASSLEKGGRRGYEQYF. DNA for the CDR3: TGTGCCAGCAGCTTGGAAAAAGGCGGGAGGAGGGGTTACGAGCAGTACTTC. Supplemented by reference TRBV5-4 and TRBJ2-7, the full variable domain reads ETGVTQSPTHLIKTRGQQVTLRCSSQSGHNTVSWYQQALGQGPQFIFQYYREEENGRGNFPPRFSGLQFPNYSSELNVNALELDDSALYLCASSLEKGGRRGYEQYFGPGTRLTVT.

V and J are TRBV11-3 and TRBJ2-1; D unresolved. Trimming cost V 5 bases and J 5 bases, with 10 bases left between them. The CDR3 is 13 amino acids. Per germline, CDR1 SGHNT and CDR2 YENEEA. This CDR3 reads CASSPGTHNEQFF. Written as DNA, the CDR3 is TGTGCCAGCAGCCCCGGAACCCACAATGAGCAGTTCTTC.